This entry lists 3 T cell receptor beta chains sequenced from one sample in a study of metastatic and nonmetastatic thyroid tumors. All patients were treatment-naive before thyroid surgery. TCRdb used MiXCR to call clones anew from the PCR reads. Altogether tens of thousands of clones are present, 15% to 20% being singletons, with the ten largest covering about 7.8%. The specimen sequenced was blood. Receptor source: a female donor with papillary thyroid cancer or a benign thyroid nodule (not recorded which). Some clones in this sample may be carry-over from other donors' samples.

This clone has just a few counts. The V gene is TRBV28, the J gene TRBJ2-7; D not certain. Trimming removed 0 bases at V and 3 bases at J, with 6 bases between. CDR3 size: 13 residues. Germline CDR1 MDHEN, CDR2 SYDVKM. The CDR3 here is CASSLWMSYEQYF. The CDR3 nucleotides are TGTGCCAGCAGTTTATGGATGAGCTACGAGCAGTACTTC.

CDR3 sequence (DNA): TGTGCCAGCAGGAAAGGGGGCGGTAATGAAAAACTGTTTTTT. Protein sequence: CASRKGGGNEKLFF. J is TRBJ1-4 and V is TRBV6-1; 7 bases align to TRBD1. The CDR3 contains 14 residues. CDR1 and CDR2 (germline): MNHNS, SASEGT. The junction had 5 bases not matched to a gene; V was cut back by 6 bases and J by 4 bases.

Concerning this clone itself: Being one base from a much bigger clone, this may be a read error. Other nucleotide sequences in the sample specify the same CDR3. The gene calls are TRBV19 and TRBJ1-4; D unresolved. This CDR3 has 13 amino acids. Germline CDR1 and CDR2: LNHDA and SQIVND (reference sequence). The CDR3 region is CASQIRSNEKLFF. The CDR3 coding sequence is TGTGCTAGCCAGATCCGATCCAATGAAAAACTGTTTTTT.